A selection of T cell receptor beta chains follows, all from one sample in a study of shared T cell receptors in the human thymus. Method: immunoSEQ multiplex PCR; TCRdb's copy keeps in-frame clones and lacks some. The sample shows around 67,000 clones, 90% to 95% of them seen only once. Sequenced input: thymocytes. Every receptor here comes from a human donor. CDR3s leave out the opening cysteine and the closing phenylalanine or tryptophan. Each record gives: CDR3 length, J gene, V gene, CDR3 protein.

11 TRBJ1-2 TRBV19 ASSIRQNYGYT
11 TRBJ1-2 TRBV14 ASQGQGWDGYT
16 TRBJ2-2 TRBV4-1 ASSQDRGWGRNTGELF
11 TRBJ1-2 TRBV25-1 ASSESRPDGYT
14 TRBJ1-5 TRBV2 ASSDGRWVGNQPQH
14 TRBJ2-7 TRBV7-6 ASTLGAQGEENEQY
14 TRBJ2-7 TRBV4-3 ASSQAADRAAHEQY
18 TRBJ2-4 TRBV5-4 ASRHKEGTGVTHGKNIQY
14 TRBJ1-2 TRBV2 ASSPVGLKGDYGYT
13 TRBJ1-5 TRBV5-6 ASSLAGVPNQPQH
14 TRBJ2-4 TRBV2 ASSEALPGRRNIQY
14 TRBJ2-3 TRBV9 ASSLRTGESTDTQY
14 TRBJ2-7 TRBV6-1 ASSEYGTGTHYEQY
11 TRBJ1-5 TRBV2 ASRWQTNQPQH
15 TRBJ1-6 TRBV4-1 ASSHLVAPGWNSPLH
10 TRBJ2-5 TRBV7-9 ASSSARETQY
15 TRBJ1-4 TRBV10-2 ASSERPEIATNEKLF
13 TRBJ1-4 TRBV16 ASSQQGRECEKLF
12 TRBJ1-1 TRBV6-5 ATLLIDSNTEAF
14 TRBJ2-4 TRBV25-1 ASSGGLAGGRNIQY
7 TRBJ2-1 TRBV28 ASGCEQF
12 TRBJ2-7 TRBV4-3 ASSQDAVSGEQY
16 TRBJ2-3 TRBV10-3 AITPGPGGPSDTDTQY
12 TRBJ2-7 TRBV7-2 ASSLGQGAYEQY
10 TRBJ2-1 TRBV4-3 ASSHNYNEQF
13 TRBJ2-7 TRBV5-6 ASSSRDGGRYEQY
13 TRBJ1-5 TRBV28 ASSIALGSNQPQH
14 TRBJ2-3 TRBV28 ASSPGLAPGTDTQY
14 TRBJ1-5 TRBV4-1 ASSQDPGGSNQPQH
11 TRBJ2-7 TRBV15 ATSTQDTGEQY
11 TRBJ1-5 TRBV10-3 ATGTVAGWPQH
15 TRBJ1-4 TRBV7-9 ASSLVAQEAYSEKLF
12 TRBJ2-1 TRBV19 ASRLAGLHNEQF
16 TRBJ2-6 TRBV18 ASSRRGQLVSGANVLT
13 TRBJ2-7 TRBV27 ASRACRQGACEQY
12 TRBJ1-2 TRBV9 ASSVEGQAGGYT
14 TRBJ2-4 TRBV4-2 ASSQAKTSGGNIQY
19 TRBJ1-2 TRBV13 ASAIRLLGERPNRFNYGYT
11 TRBJ1-2 TRBV7-9 ASSSKGLYGYT
15 TRBJ2-2 TRBV7-8 ASSRNRDRDSCGELF
13 TRBJ1-1 TRBV4-3 ASSQARGTNTEAF
13 TRBJ2-6 TRBV19 ASSIGISGANVLT
14 TRBJ2-7 TRBV7-2 ASSFLNRGNLHEQY
13 TRBJ2-5 TRBV10-3 AIRRAGCRQETQY
17 TRBJ2-2 TRBV10-1 ASSRNTHSGGPDTGELF
16 TRBJ2-6 TRBV4-1 ASSGTSARESGANVLT